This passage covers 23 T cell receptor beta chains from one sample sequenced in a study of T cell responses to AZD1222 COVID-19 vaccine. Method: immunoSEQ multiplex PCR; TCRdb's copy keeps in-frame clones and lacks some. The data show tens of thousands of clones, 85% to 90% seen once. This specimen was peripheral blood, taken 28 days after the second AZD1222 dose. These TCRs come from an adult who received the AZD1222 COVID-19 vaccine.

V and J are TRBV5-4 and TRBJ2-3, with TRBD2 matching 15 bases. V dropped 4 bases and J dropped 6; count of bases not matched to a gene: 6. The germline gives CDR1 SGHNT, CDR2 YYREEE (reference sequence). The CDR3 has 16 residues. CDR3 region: CASSQGLAGGSDTQYF. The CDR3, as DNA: TGTGCCAGCAGCCAGGGACTAGCGGGAGGATCGGATACGCAGTATTTT.

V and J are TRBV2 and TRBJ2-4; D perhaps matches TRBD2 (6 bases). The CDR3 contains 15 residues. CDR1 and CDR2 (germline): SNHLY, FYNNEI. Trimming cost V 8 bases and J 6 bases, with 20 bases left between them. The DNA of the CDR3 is TGTGCCAGCGTTACGGGGCGGGGTCTCGGAAACATTCAGTACTTC. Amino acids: CASVTGRGLGNIQYF. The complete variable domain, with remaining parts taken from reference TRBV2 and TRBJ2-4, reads EPEVTQTPSHQVTQMGQEVILRCVPISNHLYFYWYRQILGQKVEFLVSFYNNEISEKSEIFDDQFSVERPDGSNFTLKIRSTKLEDSAMYFCASVTGRGLGNIQYFGAGTRLSVL.

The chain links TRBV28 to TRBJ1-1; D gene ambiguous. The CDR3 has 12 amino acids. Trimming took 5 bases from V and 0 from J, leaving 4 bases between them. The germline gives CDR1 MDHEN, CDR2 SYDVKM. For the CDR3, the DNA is TGTGCCAGCAGTACAATGAACACTGAAGCTTTCTTT. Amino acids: CASSTMNTEAFF.

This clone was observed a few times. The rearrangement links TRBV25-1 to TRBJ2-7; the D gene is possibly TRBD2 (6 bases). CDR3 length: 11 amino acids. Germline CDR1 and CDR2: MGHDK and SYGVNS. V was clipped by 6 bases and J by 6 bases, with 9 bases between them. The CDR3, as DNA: TGTGCCAGCAGAGAGGGAGGCGAGCAGTACTTC. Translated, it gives CASREGGEQYF.

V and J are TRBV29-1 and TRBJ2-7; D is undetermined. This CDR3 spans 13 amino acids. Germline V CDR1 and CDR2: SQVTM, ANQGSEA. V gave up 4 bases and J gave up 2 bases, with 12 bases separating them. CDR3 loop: CSVVGRLTYEQYF. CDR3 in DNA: TGCAGCGTTGTCGGACGGCTCACCTACGAGCAGTACTTC.

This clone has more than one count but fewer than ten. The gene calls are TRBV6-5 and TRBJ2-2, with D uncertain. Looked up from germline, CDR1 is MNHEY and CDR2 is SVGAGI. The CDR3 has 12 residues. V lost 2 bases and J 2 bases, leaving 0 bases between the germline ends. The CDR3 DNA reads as TGTGCCAGCAGTTACAACACCGGGGAGCTGTTTTTT. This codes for CASSYNTGELFF.

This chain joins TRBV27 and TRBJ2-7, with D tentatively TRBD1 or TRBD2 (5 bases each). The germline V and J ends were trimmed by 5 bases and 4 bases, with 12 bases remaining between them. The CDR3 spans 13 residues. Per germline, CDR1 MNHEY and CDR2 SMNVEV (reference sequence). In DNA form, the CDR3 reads TGTGCCAGCAGTAGTCGGGACCCTTACGAGCAGTACTTC. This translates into CASSSRDPYEQYF.

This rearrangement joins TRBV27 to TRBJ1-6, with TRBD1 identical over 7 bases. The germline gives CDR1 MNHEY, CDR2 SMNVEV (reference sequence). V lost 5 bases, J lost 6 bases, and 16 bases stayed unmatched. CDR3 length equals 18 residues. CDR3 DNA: TGTGCCAGCAGTATCCAAGACCCGGGACAGACGATTAATTCACCCCTCCACTTT. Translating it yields CASSIQDPGQTINSPLHF.

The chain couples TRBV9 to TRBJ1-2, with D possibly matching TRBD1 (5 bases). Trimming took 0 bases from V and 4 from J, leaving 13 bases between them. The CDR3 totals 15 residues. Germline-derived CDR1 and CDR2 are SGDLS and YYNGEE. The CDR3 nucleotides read TGTGCCAGCAGCGTAGATGTGGTAGGGACCTATGGCTACACCTTC. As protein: CASSVDVVGTYGYTF.

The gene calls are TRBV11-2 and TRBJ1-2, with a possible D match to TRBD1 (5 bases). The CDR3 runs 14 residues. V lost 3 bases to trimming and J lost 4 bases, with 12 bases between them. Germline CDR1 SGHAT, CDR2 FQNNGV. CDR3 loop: CASSLGPAPYGYTF. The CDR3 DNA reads TGTGCCAGCAGCTTGGGGCCGGCGCCCTATGGCTACACCTTC.

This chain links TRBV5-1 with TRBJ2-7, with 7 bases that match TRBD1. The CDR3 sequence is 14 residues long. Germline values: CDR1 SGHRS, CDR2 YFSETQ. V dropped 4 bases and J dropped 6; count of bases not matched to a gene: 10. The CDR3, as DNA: TGCGCCAGCAGCACCGAGGGGGCAAGGAGCGAGCAGTACTTC. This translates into CASSTEGARSEQYF.

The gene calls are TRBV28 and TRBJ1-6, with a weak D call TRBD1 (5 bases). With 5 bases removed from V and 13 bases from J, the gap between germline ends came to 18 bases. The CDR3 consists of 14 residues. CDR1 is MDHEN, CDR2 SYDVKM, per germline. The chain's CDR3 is CASSQSLQVSPLHF. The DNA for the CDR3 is TGTGCCAGCAGTCAATCCTTACAGGTTTCCCCCCTCCACTTT.

CDR3 in DNA: TGTGCCAGCAGCGACCGAATCGACCGCTATGAGCCCGGACACGACCCGTGCGAGCAGTACTTC. Protein: CASSDRIDRYEPGHDPCEQYF. The chain uses TRBV14 and TRBJ2-7; possibly TRBD1 for D (5 bases). The V and J ends lost 5 bases and 6 bases respectively, with 38 bases between them. This CDR3 contains 21 residues. CDR1 and CDR2 (germline): SGHDN, FVKESK.

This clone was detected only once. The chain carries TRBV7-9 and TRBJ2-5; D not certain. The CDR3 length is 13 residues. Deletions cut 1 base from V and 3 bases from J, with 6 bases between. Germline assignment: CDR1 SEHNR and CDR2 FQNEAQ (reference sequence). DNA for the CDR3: TGTGCCAGCAGCTTAGTGGGGAAAGAGACCCAGTACTTC. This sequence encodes CASSLVGKETQYF.

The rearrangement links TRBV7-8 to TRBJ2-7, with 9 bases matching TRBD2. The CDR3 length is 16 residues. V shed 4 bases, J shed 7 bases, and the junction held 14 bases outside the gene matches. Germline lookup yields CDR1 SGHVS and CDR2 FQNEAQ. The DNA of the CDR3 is TGTGCCAGCAGCTGGTCCGGGACTAGCACGTCGCGGGAGCAGTACTTC. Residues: CASSWSGTSTSREQYF.

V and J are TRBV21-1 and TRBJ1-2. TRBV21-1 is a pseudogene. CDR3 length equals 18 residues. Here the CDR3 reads CASSKGLRETKPNYGYTF. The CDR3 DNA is TGTGCCAGCAGCAAAGGATTAAGGGAAACGAAACCTAACTATGGCTACACCTTC.

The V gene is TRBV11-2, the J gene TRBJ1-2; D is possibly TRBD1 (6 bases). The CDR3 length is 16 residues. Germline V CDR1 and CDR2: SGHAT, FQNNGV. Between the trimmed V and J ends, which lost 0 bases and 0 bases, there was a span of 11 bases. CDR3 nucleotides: TGTGCCAGCAGCTTAGATCTGGGACAAACTAACTATGGCTACACCTTC. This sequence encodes CASSLDLGQTNYGYTF.

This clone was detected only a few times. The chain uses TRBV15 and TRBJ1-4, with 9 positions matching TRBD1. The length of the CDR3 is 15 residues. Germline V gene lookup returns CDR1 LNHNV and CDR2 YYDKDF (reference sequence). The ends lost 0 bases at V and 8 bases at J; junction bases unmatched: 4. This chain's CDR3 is CATSREGQGYEKLFF. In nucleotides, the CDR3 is TGTGCCACCAGCAGAGAAGGACAGGGGTACGAAAAACTGTTTTTT.

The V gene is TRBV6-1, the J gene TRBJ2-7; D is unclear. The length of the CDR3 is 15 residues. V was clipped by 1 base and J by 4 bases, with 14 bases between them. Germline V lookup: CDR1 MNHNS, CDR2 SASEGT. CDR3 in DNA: TGTGCCAGCAGTGAAGAGTCCCAGACCTTTTACGAGCAGTACTTC. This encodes CASSEESQTFYEQYF.

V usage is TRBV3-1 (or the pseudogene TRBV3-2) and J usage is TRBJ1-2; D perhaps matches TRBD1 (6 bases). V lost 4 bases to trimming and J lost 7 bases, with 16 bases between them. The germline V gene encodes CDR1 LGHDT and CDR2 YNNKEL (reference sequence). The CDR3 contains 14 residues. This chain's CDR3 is CASSRVGAVFGYTF. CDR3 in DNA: TGTGCCAGCAGCCGAGTGGGGGCCGTCTTTGGCTACACCTTC.

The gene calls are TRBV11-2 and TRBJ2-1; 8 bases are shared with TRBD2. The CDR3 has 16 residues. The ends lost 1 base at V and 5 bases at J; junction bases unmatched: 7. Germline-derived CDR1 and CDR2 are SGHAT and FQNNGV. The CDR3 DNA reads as TGTGCCAGCAGCTTAGGGTTCCGGACTAGCAACAATGAGCAGTTCTTC. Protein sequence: CASSLGFRTSNNEQFF.

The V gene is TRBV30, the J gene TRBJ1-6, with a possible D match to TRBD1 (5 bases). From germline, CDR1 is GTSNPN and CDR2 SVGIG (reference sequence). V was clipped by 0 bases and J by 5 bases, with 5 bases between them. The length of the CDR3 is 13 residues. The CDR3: CAWSVQDNSPLHF. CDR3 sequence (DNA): TGTGCCTGGAGTGTACAGGATAATTCACCCCTCCACTTT.

The CDR3 spells CASSQDLGGAYGYTF. The CDR3 coding sequence is TGCGCCAGCAGCCAAGATCTGGGGGGGGCCTATGGCTACACCTTC. The rearrangement joins TRBV4-3 to TRBJ1-2; TRBD1 is a possible D gene (6 bases). V was trimmed by 0 bases and J by 4 bases, leaving 12 bases between them. The CDR3 length is 15 residues. The V gene's germline CDR1 is LGHNA and CDR2 YSLEER.